A single sample is the source of the 22 T cell receptor beta chains below, sequenced in a study of T cells in tumors after PD-1 blockade. The protocol was immunoSEQ multiplex PCR, while the TCRdb copy is restricted to in-frame clones and leaves out a portion. The table records roughly 50,000 clones, over 75% of them present only once. Sequenced here: PBMCs, sampled before anti-PD-1 treatment. The receptor set was obtained from a human donor with basal cell carcinoma.

The table lists this clone with a count of one. This rearrangement joins TRBV19 to TRBJ1-1, with D tentatively TRBD1 (5 bases). This CDR3 is 15 amino acids long. Per germline, CDR1 LNHDA and CDR2 SQIVND (reference sequence). The V gene lost 2 bases and the J gene lost 1 base, with 11 bases spanning the gap. In DNA, the CDR3 is TGTGCCAGTAGTATAAGGATAGGACAGAACACTGAAGCTTTCTTT. Protein: CASSIRIGQNTEAFF.

The rearrangement links TRBV28 to TRBJ1-1, with a tentative D call TRBD1 (6 bases). This CDR3 is 13 amino acids long. Between the trimmed V and J ends, which lost 7 bases and 1 base, there was a span of 10 bases. The germline V gene has CDR1 MDHEN and CDR2 SYDVKM. The CDR3 DNA follows: TGTGCCAGCACAGGGGCGTGGAACACTGAAGCTTTCTTT. Its translation is CASTGAWNTEAFF.

This clone was found once. This chain connects TRBV5-6 to TRBJ2-2; D unresolved. Germline values: CDR1 SGHDT, CDR2 YYEEEE. Trimming removed 6 bases at V and 5 bases at J, with 5 bases between. CDR3 length: 11 amino acids. The CDR3 nucleotides are TGTGCCAGCACCATTACCGGGGAGCTGTTTTTT. This encodes CASTITGELFF.

V usage is TRBV3-1 (or the pseudogene TRBV3-2) and J usage is TRBJ2-2; 7 nucleotides match TRBD2. V trimming: 4 bases; J trimming: 4 bases; junction bases outside the gene matches: 0. CDR3 length: 13 amino acids. Germline CDR1 reads LGHDT; CDR2 reads YNNKEL (reference sequence). The CDR3 is CASSRGGTGELFF. The CDR3 region has the DNA TGTGCCAGCAGCCGCGGGGGCACCGGGGAGCTGTTTTTT.

This chain connects TRBV30 to TRBJ1-5; D is perhaps TRBD1 (5 bases). CDR3 length: 13 residues. CDR1 GTSNPN and CDR2 SVGIG come from the germline V gene (reference sequence). Between the trimmed V and J ends, which lost 2 bases and 4 bases, there was a span of 9 bases. The CDR3 loop reads CAWSSRENQPQHF. The DNA of the CDR3 is TGTGCCTGGAGTTCCAGGGAGAATCAGCCCCAGCATTTT.

This chain connects TRBV13 to TRBJ2-7; 8 positions match TRBD2. The V and J ends lost 8 bases and 7 bases, in that order; junction bases with no gene match: 10. In germline, CDR1 is PRHDT, CDR2 FYEKMQ (reference sequence). CDR3 length: 13 amino acids. The CDR3 here is CASHLGTRGEQYF. The CDR3 DNA reads TGTGCCAGCCACCTGGGGACTAGAGGGGAGCAGTACTTC.

This chain joins TRBV10-3 and TRBJ2-1; 7 bases agree with TRBD1. V was clipped by 6 bases and J by 9 bases; unmatched bases: 2. This CDR3 is built from 11 residues. Germline values: CDR1 ENHRY, CDR2 SYGVKD. CDR3 protein: CAIRTGSEQFF. CDR3 DNA sequence: TGTGCCATCAGGACAGGGAGTGAGCAGTTCTTC.

In its sample, this clone was seen a few times. The genes are TRBV4-2 and TRBJ2-7; TRBD2 might be the D (5 bases). The CDR3 consists of 14 residues. V was cut by 2 bases and J by 5 bases, with 13 bases left in between. CDR1 and CDR2 (germline): LGHNA, YNFKEQ. This CDR3 reads CASSQFSGSNEQYF. DNA for the CDR3: TGTGCCAGCAGCCAATTCTCGGGGTCAAACGAGCAGTACTTC.

In this sample, this clone turned up a few times. The CDR3 sequence: CASSPVSSGNTIYF. Here the CDR3 DNA reads TGTGCCAGCAGCCCAGTTTCTTCTGGAAACACCATATATTTT. The chain employs TRBV9 and TRBJ1-3; no reliable D call. The CDR3 is 14 amino acids. Trimming removed 4 bases from V and 1 base from J, with 9 bases in between. Germline values: CDR1 SGDLS, CDR2 YYNGEE.

Points on this clone: The junction departs from germline at one end; a sequencing error may be responsible. The sample carries other DNA sequences with the same CDR3. V usage is TRBV6-2 or TRBV6-3 and J usage is TRBJ2-6, with D perhaps matching TRBD1 (5 bases). The CDR3 totals 15 residues. Germline CDR1 and CDR2: MNHEY and SVGEGT. The CDR3 loop reads CASSYRFSGANVLTF. CDR3 DNA: TGTGCCAGTAGTTACAGGTTCTCTGGGGCCAACGTCCTGACTTTC.

The chain combines TRBV10-3 with TRBJ1-5; D call uncertain. Germline V gene sequence: CDR1 ENHRY, CDR2 SYGVKD. V lost 3 bases and J 0 bases, leaving 6 bases between the germline ends. The CDR3 runs 14 residues. The CDR3 loop is CAISEPYSNQPQHF. CDR3 in DNA: TGTGCCATCAGTGAACCTTATAGCAATCAGCCCCAGCATTTT.

The genes are TRBV7-2 and TRBJ2-1; 10 bases fit TRBD1. Trimming cost V 3 bases and J 9 bases; bases outside gene matches: 11. The CDR3 spans 16 residues. Per germline, CDR1 SGHTA and CDR2 FQGNSA. The CDR3 protein is CASSFKGQGIQGEQFF. CDR3 nucleotides: TGTGCCAGCAGCTTTAAGGGACAGGGGATACAAGGTGAGCAGTTCTTC.

The genes are TRBV5-1 and TRBJ2-7; TRBD2 agrees at 8 bases. CDR3 length: 15 amino acids. Trimming cost V 0 bases and J 4 bases; bases outside gene matches: 6. Per germline, CDR1 SGHRS and CDR2 YFSETQ. The CDR3 spells CASSLEGLGFYEQYF. The CDR3 DNA reads TGCGCCAGCAGCTTGGAGGGACTAGGTTTTTACGAGCAGTACTTC.

V and J are TRBV5-1 and TRBJ2-5; 7 bases are a match to TRBD1. Germline V gene sequence: CDR1 SGHRS, CDR2 YFSETQ. Germline trimming cut 6 bases from V and 1 base from J; bases unmatched to any gene: 9. This CDR3 region has 15 residues. The CDR3 region has the DNA TGCGCCAGCACCCGATACGGGACAGTCCAAGAGACCCAGTACTTC. The encoded protein is CASTRYGTVQETQYF.

A few counts support this clone. The chain has TRBV10-3 and TRBJ2-1; 8 positions agree with TRBD1. V lost 3 bases, J lost 8 bases, and 6 bases stayed unmatched. Looked up from germline, CDR1 is ENHRY and CDR2 is SYGVKD. This CDR3 contains 14 residues. In DNA, the CDR3 is TGTGCCATCAGTGAAGCCAGGGGGCGGGATGAGCAGTTCTTC. Translated, it gives CAISEARGRDEQFF.

This clone is a singleton in its sample. V is TRBV28 and J is TRBJ1-1, with TRBD1 as a possible D gene (6 bases). V lost 3 bases and J 13 bases, leaving 12 bases between the germline ends. Per the germline V gene, CDR1 is MDHEN and CDR2 is SYDVKM. This CDR3 is built from 11 residues. The DNA of the CDR3 is TGTGCCAGCAGTTTGTCAGGGGACGATTTCTTT. Its translation is CASSLSGDDFF. Combining the CDR3 with reference TRBV28 and TRBJ1-1 gives the whole variable domain DVKVTQSSRYLVKRTGEKVFLECVQDMDHENMFWYRQDPGLGLRLIYFSYDVKMKEKGDIPEGYSVSREKKERFSLILESASTNQTSMYLCASSLSGDDFFGQGTRLTVV.

The chain employs TRBV20-1 and TRBJ2-5; D is ambiguous. Trimming removed 6 bases from V and 5 bases from J, with 7 bases in between. Germline CDR1 is DFQATT and CDR2 is SNEGSKA (reference sequence). The CDR3 spans 10 residues. CDR3 region: CSAYGETQYF. CDR3 nucleotide sequence: TGCAGTGCGTATGGGGAGACCCAGTACTTC.

This clone came up once. The chain combines TRBV24-1 with TRBJ2-3; 8 bases agree with TRBD1. The CDR3 covers 16 residues. After removal of 7 bases from V and 3 bases from J, the junction contained 11 bases not matched to a gene. Per the germline V gene, CDR1 is KGHDR and CDR2 is SFDVKD. CDR3 in DNA: TGTGCCACCAGGACCAGGACAGGGTTTGAAACAGATACGCAGTATTTT. Translated, it gives CATRTRTGFETDTQYF.

This clone was counted between two and nine times. The chain carries TRBV28 and TRBJ1-2, with a possible D match to TRBD1 (6 bases). This CDR3 spans 13 amino acids. V lost 10 bases and J lost 0, with 12 bases in between. Germline CDR1 and CDR2: MDHEN and SYDVKM. For the CDR3, the DNA is TGTGCCAATGCTCAGGGGACTAACTATGGCTACACCTTC. This encodes CANAQGTNYGYTF.

This chain links TRBV7-9 with TRBJ1-2, with D possibly being TRBD1 (5 bases). Germline CDR1 and CDR2: SEHNR and FQNEAQ (reference sequence). This CDR3 contains 11 residues. V was trimmed by 4 bases and J by 6 bases, leaving 6 bases between them. The CDR3 nucleotides read TGTGCCAGCAGCTGGGGGGATGGCTACACCTTC. Encoded protein: CASSWGDGYTF.

This clone was observed a handful of times. This sample also contains other DNA sequences that code for the same CDR3. The genes are TRBV12-3 or TRBV12-4 and TRBJ2-5; D remains ambiguous. The CDR3 covers 11 residues. V gave up 1 base and J gave up 4 bases, with 1 base separating them. The CDR3 nucleotides read TGTGCCAGCAGTTTAGGAGAGACCCAGTACTTC. It yields the protein CASSLGETQYF.

The chain is built from TRBV24-1 and TRBJ1-4; D is ambiguous. The germline gives CDR1 KGHDR, CDR2 SFDVKD. Trimming took 6 bases from V and 2 from J, leaving 9 bases between them. The CDR3 covers 14 residues. The CDR3 bases are TGTGCCACCAGTCGGGGAGGGACTAATGAAAAACTGTTTTTT. Protein: CATSRGGTNEKLFF.